The rows below give T cell receptor beta chains drawn from one sample of a study of cytomegalovirus exposure and HLA in healthy donors. Only in-frame clones appear in the TCRdb table, and some are missing; sequencing was by immunoSEQ multiplex PCR. The sample comprises 120,000 to 150,000 clones, approximately 84% of which are singletons, and roughly 1.4% rests with the top ten. Material for sequencing was PBMCs. The receptor set was obtained from a woman younger than 45 in good health and CMV-seronegative. Both conserved end residues are part of each CDR3. A D gene is named only where the DNA matches it firmly. For some rows the clone size is stated as once, few or many, or as a class when expanded; others skip it.

CDR3aa,CDR3nt,v_gene,j_gene,d_gene,abundance
CASSQGGTGVYYEQYF,TGCGCCAGCAGCCAAGGCGGGACAGGGGTCTACTACGAGCAGTACTTC,TRBV4-1,TRBJ2-7,TRBD1,-
CASSMGQDTYEQYF,TGTGCCAGCAGCATGGGACAGGATACCTACGAGCAGTACTTC,TRBV11-2,TRBJ2-7,TRBD1,-
CASSLWQGNIQYF,TGTGCCAGCAGCTTATGGCAGGGAAACATTCAGTACTTC,TRBV7-9,TRBJ2-4,-,-
CASRMTGGDYEQYF,TGTGCCAGCAGGATGACAGGGGGCGACTACGAGCAGTACTTC,TRBV6-1,TRBJ2-7,TRBD1,-
CASSVVASRGEQFF,TGTGCCAGCAGCGTAGTCGCCTCCAGGGGTGAGCAGTTCTTC,TRBV9,TRBJ2-1,-,-
CASRIRDNQETQYF,TGCGCCAGCAGAATAAGGGACAACCAAGAGACCCAGTACTTC,TRBV5-1,TRBJ2-5,-,-
CASSPIGGARNQPQHF,TGTGCCAGCTCACCGATAGGGGGAGCTCGCAATCAGCCCCAGCATTTT,TRBV18,TRBJ1-5,-,few
CASRYYEQYF,TGTGCCAGCAGATACTACGAGCAGTACTTC,TRBV6-1,TRBJ2-7,-,-
CASTLSGTVPYEQYF,TGTGCCAGCACCTTGTCCGGGACAGTACCCTACGAGCAGTACTTC,TRBV6-6,TRBJ2-7,TRBD1,-
CASSLGLAGPLGDTQYF,TGCGCCAGCAGCTTGGGGCTAGCGGGGCCCTTGGGTGATACGCAGTATTTT,TRBV5-1,TRBJ2-3,TRBD2,-